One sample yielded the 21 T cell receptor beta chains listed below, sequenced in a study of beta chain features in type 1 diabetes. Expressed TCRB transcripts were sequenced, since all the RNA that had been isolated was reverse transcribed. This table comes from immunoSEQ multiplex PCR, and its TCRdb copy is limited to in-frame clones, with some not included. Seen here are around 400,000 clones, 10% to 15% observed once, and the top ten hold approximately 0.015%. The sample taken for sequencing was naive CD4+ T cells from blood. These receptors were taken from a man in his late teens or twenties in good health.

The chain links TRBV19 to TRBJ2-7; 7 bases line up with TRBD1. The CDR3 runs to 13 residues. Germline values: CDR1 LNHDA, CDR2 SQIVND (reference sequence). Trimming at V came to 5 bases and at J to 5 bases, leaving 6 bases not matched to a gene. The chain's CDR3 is CASSVTGTNEQYF. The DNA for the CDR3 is TGTGCCAGTAGTGTGACAGGGACCAACGAGCAGTACTTC. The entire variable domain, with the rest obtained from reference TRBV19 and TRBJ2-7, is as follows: DGGITQSPKYLFRKEGQNVTLSCEQNLNHDAMYWYRQDPGQGLRLIYYSQIVNDFQKGDIAEGYSVSREKKESFPLTVTSAQKNPTAFYLCASSVTGTNEQYFGPGTRLTVT.

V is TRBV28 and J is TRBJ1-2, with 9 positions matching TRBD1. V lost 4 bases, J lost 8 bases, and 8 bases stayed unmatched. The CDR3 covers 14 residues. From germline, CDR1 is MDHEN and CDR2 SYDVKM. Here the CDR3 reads CASSSGTGFGGYTF. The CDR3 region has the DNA TGTGCCAGCAGTTCCGGGACAGGGTTCGGGGGCTACACCTTC.

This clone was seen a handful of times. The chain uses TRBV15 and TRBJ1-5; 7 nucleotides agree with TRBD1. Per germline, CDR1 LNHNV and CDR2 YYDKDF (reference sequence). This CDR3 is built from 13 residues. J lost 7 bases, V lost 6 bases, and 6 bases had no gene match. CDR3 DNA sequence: TGTGCCACCAGAAGGACAGGAGGACAGCCCCAGCATTTT. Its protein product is CATRRTGGQPQHF.

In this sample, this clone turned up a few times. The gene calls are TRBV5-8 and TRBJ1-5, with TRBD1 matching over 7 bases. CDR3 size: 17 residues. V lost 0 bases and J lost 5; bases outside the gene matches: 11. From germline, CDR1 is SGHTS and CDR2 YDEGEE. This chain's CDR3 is CASSLAIMTGFDQPQHF. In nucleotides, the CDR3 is TGTGCCAGCAGCTTGGCCATTATGACAGGGTTCGATCAGCCCCAGCATTTT.

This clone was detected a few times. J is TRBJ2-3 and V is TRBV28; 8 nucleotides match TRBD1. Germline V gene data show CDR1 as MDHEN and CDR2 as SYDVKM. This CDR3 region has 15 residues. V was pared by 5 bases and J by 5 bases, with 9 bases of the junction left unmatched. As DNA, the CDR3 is TGTGCCAGCAGTCATTGGACAGGGAGATTAGATACGCAGTATTTT. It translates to CASSHWTGRLDTQYF. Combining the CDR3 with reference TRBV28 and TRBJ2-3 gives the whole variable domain DVKVTQSSRYLVKRTGEKVFLECVQDMDHENMFWYRQDPGLGLRLIYFSYDVKMKEKGDIPEGYSVSREKKERFSLILESASTNQTSMYLCASSHWTGRLDTQYFGPGTRLTVL.

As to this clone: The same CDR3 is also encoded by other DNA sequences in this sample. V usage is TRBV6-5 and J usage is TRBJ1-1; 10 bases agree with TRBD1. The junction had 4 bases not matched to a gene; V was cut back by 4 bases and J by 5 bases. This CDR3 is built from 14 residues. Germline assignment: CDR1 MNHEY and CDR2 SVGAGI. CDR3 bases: TGTGCCAGCAGTTCTCCGGGACAGGGGACTGAAGCTTTCTTT. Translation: CASSSPGQGTEAFF.

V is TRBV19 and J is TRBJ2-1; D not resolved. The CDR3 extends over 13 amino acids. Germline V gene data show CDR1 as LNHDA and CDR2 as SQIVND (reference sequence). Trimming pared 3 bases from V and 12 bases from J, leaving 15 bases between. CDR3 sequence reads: CASSISITVGQFF. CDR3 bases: TGTGCCAGTAGTATCTCGATAACAGTAGGGCAGTTCTTC.

CDR3: CASSYGRSSEQFF. CDR3 in DNA: TGTGCCAGCAGCTACGGGAGATCGAGTGAGCAGTTCTTC. The rearrangement joins TRBV11-2 to TRBJ2-1, with D maybe TRBD2 (6 bases). The CDR3 consists of 13 residues. V was pared by 4 bases and J by 9 bases, with 13 bases between. The V gene's germline CDR1 is SGHAT and CDR2 FQNNGV. The whole variable domain, filled in from reference TRBV11-2 and TRBJ2-1, reads EAGVAQSPRYKIIEKRQSVAFWCNPISGHATLYWYQQILGQGPKLLIQFQNNGVVDDSQLPKDRFSAERLKGVDSTLKIQPAKLEDSAVYLCASSYGRSSEQFFGPGTRLTVL.

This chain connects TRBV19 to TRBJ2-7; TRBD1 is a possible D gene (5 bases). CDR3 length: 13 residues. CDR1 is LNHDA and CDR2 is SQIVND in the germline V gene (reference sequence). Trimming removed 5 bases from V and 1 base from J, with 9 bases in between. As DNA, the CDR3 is TGTGCCAGTAGTTACGACAGTTCCTACGAGCAGTACTTC. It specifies CASSYDSSYEQYF.

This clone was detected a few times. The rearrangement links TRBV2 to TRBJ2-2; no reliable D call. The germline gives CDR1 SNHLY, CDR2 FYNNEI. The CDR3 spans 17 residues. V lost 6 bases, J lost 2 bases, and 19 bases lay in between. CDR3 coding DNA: TGTGCCAGCAGATCCCAATACAGAATACTTAACACCGGGGAGCTGTTTTTT. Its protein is CASRSQYRILNTGELFF.

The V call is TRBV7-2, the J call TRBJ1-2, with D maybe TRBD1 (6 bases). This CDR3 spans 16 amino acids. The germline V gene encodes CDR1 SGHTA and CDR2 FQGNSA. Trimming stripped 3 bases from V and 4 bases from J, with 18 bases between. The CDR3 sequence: CASSFQGGGRAYGYTF. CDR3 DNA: TGTGCCAGCAGCTTTCAAGGGGGGGGACGTGCCTATGGCTACACCTTC.

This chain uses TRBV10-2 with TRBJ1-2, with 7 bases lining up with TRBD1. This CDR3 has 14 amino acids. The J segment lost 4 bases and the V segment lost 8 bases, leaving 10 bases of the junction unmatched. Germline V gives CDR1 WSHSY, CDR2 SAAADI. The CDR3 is CASGPGRDSYGYTF. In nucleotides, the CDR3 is TGCGCCAGCGGGCCGGGGCGGGACAGCTATGGCTACACCTTC.

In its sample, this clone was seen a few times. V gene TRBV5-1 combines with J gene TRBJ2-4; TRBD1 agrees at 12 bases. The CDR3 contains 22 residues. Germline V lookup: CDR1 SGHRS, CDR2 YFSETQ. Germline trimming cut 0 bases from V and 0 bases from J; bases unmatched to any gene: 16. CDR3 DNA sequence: TGCGCCAGCAGCTTGGCCCTTGGGGACAGGGGGCCTCTCCCTCTAGCCAAAAACATTCAGTACTTC. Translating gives CASSLALGDRGPLPLAKNIQYF.

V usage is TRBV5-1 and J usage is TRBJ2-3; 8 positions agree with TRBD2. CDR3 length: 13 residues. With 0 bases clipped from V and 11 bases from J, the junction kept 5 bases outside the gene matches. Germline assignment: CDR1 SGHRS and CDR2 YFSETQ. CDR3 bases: TGCGCCAGCAGCTTGGGGTCTAGCGGGTGGCAGTATTTT. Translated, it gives CASSLGSSGWQYF.

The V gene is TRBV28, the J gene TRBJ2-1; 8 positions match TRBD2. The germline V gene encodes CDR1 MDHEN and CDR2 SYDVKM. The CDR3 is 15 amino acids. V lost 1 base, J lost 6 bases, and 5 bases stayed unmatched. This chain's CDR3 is CASSLFVAGSNEQFF. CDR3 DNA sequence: TGTGCCAGCAGTTTATTTGTAGCGGGGTCCAATGAGCAGTTCTTC. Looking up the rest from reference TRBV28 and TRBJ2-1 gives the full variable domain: DVKVTQSSRYLVKRTGEKVFLECVQDMDHENMFWYRQDPGLGLRLIYFSYDVKMKEKGDIPEGYSVSREKKERFSLILESASTNQTSMYLCASSLFVAGSNEQFFGPGTRLTVL.

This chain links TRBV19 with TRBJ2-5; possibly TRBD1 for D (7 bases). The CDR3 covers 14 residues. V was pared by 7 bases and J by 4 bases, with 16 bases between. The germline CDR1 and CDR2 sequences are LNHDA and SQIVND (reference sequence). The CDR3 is CASTKAGGRETQYF. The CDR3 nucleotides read TGTGCCAGTACCAAAGCAGGGGGGAGAGAGACCCAGTACTTC.

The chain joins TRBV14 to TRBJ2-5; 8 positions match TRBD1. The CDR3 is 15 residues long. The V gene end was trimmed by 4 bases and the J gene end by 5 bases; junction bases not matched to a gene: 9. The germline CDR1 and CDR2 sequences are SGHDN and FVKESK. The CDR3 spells CASSPATGGVETQYF. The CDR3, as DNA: TGTGCCAGCAGCCCCGCCACAGGGGGTGTCGAGACCCAGTACTTC. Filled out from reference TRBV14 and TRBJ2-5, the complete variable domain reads EAGVTQFPSHSVIEKGQTVTLRCDPISGHDNLYWYRRVMGKEIKFLLHFVKESKQDESGMPNNRFLAERTGGTYSTLKVQPAELEDSGVYFCASSPATGGVETQYFGPGTRLLVL.

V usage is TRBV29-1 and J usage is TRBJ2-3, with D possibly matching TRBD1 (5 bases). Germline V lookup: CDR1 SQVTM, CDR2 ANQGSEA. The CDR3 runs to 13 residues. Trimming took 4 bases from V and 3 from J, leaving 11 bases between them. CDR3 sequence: CSVAVAGTDTQYF. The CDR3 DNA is TGCAGCGTTGCCGTGGCAGGGACAGATACGCAGTATTTT.

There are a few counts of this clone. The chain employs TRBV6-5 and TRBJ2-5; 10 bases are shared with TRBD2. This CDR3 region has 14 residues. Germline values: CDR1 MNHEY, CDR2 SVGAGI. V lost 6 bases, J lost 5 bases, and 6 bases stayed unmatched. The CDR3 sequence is CASRQAGGVETQYF. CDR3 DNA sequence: TGTGCCAGCAGACAAGCGGGAGGGGTGGAGACCCAGTACTTC.

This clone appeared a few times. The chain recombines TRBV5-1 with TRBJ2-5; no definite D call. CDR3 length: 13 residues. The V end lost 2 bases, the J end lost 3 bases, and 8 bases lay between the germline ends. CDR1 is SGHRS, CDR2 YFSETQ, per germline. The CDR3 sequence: CASSLEAEETQYF. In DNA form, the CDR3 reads TGCGCCAGCAGCTTAGAGGCCGAAGAGACCCAGTACTTC.

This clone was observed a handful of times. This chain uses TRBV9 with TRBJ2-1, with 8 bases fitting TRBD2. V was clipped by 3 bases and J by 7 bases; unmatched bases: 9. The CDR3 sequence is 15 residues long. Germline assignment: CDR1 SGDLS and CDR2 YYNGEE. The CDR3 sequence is CASSAGGGRANEQFF. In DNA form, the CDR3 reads TGTGCCAGCAGCGCCGGGGGGGGCAGGGCTAATGAGCAGTTCTTC. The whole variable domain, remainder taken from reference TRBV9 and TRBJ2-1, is DSGVTQTPKHLITATGQRVTLRCSPRSGDLSVYWYQQSLDQGLQFLIQYYNGEERAKGNILERFSAQQFPDLHSELNLSSLELGDSALYFCASSAGGGRANEQFFGPGTRLTVL.